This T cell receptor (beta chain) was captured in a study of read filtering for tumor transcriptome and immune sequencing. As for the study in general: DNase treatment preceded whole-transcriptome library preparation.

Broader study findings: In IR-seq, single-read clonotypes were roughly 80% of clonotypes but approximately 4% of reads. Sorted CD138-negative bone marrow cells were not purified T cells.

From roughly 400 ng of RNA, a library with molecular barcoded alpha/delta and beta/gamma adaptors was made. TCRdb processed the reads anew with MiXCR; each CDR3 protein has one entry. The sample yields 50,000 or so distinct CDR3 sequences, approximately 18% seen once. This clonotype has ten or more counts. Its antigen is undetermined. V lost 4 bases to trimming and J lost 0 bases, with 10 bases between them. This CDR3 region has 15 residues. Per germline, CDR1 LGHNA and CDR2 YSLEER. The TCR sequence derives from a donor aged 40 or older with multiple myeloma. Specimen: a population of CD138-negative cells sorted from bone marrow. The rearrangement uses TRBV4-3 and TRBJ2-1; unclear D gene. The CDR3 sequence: CASSPSSSSYNEQFF. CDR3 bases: TGCGCCAGCAGCCCTTCCTCGAGCTCCTACAATGAGCAGTTCTTC.